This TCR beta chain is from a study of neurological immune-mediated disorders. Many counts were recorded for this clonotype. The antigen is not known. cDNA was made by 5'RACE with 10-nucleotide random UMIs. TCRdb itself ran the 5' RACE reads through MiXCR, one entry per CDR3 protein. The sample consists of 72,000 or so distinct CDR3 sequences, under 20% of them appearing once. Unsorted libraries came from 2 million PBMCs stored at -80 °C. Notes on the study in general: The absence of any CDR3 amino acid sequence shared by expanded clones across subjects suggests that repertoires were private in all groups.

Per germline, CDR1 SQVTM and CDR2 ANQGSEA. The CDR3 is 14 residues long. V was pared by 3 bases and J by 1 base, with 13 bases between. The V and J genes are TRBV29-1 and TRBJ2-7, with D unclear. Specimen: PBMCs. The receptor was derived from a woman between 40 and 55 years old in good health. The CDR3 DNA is TGCAGCGTTGATTGGCAGCCACCGTCCTACGAGCAGTACTTC. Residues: CSVDWQPPSYEQYF.